This TCR beta chain is drawn from a study of cytomegalovirus exposure and HLA in healthy donors. The CDR3 has 14 amino acids. CDR1 SGHTA and CDR2 FQGNSA come from the germline V gene. J was trimmed by 6 bases and V by 6 bases; bases with no gene match: 9. The table lists this clone with a count of one. Primers included in the PCR were 60 Vbeta and 13 Jbeta primers. Data came from immunoSEQ multiplex PCR; TCRdb stores just in-frame clones and leaves some out. The repertoire holds 130,000 to 150,000 clones, approximately 79% seen once, with approximately 4% in the top ten. This TCR was sampled from a young man in good health and CMV-seropositive. Sample: PBMCs. V usage is TRBV7-2 and J usage is TRBJ1-2, with 8 bases that match TRBD1. The CDR3 bases are TGTGCCAGCAGTGACAGGGGAGCGGGCGATGGCTACACCTTC. Its protein is CASSDRGAGDGYTF.